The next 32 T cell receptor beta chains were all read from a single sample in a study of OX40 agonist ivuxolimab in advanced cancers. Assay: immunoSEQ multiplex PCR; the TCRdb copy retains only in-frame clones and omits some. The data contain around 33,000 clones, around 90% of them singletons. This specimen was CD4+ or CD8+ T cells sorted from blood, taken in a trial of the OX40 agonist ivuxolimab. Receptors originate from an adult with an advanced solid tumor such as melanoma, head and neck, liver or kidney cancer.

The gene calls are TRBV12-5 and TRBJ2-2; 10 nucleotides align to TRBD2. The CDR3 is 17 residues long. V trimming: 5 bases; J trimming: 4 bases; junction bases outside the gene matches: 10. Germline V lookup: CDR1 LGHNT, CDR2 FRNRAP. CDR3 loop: CASGPGLAGEGTGELFF. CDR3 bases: TGTGCTAGTGGTCCGGGGCTAGCGGGAGAGGGCACCGGGGAGCTGTTTTTT.

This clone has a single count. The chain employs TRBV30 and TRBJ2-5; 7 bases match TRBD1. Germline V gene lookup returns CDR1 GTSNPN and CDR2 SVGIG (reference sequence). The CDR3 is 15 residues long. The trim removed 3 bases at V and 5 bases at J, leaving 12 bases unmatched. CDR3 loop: CAWSRQGPLGETQYF. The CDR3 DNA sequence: TGTGCCTGGAGCAGACAGGGCCCTTTAGGGGAGACCCAGTACTTC. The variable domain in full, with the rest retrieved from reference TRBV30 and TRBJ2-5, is SQTIHQWPATLVQPVGSPLSLECTVEGTSNPNLYWYRQAAGRGLQLLFYSVGIGQISSEVPQNLSASRPQDRQFILSSKKLLLSDSGFYLCAWSRQGPLGETQYFGPGTRLLVL.

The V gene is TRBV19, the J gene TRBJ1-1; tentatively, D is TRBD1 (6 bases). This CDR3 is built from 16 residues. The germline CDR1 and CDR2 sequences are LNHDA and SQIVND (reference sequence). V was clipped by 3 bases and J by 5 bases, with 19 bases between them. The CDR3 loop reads CASSMSPTGRDTEAFF. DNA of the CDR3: TGTGCCAGTAGTATGTCCCCGACAGGTCGAGATACTGAAGCTTTCTTT.

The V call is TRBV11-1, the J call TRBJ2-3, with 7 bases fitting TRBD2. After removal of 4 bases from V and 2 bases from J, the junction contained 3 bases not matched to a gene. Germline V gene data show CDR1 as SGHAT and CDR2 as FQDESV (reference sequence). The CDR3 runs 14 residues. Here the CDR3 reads CASSSGTNTDTQYF. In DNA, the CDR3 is TGTGCCAGCAGCTCCGGGACTAACACAGATACGCAGTATTTT.

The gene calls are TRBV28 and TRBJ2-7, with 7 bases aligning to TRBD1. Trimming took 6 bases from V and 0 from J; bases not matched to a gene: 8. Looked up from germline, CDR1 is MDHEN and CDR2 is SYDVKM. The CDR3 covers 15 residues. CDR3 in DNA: TGTGCCAGCAGAACAGGGGCGGCGGGCTCCTACGAGCAGTACTTC. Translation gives CASRTGAAGSYEQYF.

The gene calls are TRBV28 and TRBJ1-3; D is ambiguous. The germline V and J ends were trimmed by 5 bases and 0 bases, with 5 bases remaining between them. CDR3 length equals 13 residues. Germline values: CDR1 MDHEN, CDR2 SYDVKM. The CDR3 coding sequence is TGTGCCAGCAGTCTTAACTCTGGAAACACCATATATTTT. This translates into CASSLNSGNTIYF.

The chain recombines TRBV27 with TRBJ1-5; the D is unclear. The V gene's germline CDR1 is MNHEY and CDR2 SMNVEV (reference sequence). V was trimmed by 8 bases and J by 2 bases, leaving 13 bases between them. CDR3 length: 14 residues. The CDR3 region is CASSVRPGNQPQHF. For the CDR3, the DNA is TGTGCCAGCTCGGTCAGACCCGGCAATCAGCCCCAGCATTTT.

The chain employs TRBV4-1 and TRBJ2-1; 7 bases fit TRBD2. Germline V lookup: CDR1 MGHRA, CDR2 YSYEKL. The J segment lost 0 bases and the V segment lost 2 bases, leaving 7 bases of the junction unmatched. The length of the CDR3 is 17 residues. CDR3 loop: CASSQRVGGSSYNEQFF. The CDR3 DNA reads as TGCGCCAGCAGCCAACGCGTGGGCGGGAGCTCCTACAATGAGCAGTTCTTC.

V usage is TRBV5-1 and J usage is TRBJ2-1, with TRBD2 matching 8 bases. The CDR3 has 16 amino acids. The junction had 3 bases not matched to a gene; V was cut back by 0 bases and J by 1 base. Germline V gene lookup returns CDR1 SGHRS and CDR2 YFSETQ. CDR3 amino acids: CASSLVVAGSYNEQFF. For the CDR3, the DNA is TGCGCCAGCAGCTTGGTTGTAGCGGGGTCCTACAATGAGCAGTTCTTC.

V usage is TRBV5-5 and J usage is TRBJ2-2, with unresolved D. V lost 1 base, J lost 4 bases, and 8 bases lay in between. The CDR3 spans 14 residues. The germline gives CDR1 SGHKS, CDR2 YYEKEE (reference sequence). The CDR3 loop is CASSLPVITGELFF. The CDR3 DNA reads TGTGCCAGCAGCTTGCCGGTTATCACCGGGGAGCTGTTTTTT.

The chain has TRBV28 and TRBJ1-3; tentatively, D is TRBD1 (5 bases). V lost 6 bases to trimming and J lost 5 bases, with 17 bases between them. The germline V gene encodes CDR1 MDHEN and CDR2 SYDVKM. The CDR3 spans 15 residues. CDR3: CASSPSLGDRNTIYF. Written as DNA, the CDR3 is TGTGCCAGCAGCCCCTCCCTAGGGGACCGAAACACCATATATTTT.

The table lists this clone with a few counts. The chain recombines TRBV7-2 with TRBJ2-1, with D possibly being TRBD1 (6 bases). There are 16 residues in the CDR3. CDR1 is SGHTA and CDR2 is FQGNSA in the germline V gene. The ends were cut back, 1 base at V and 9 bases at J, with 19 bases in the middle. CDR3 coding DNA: TGTGCCAGCAGCTTAGGGTTAGCGACAGGTGTCGGTGAGCAGTTCTTC. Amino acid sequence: CASSLGLATGVGEQFF.

The CDR3 region is CASSGRRGPYNEQFF. Here the CDR3 DNA reads TGCGCCAGCAGTGGCCGGCGGGGTCCCTACAATGAGCAGTTCTTC. This chain connects TRBV10-1 to TRBJ2-1, with D possibly being TRBD2 (6 bases). Trimming took off 4 bases at V and 2 bases at J, with 12 bases between the two ends. The CDR3 is made up of 15 amino acids. From germline, CDR1 is WNHNN and CDR2 SYGVQD (reference sequence).

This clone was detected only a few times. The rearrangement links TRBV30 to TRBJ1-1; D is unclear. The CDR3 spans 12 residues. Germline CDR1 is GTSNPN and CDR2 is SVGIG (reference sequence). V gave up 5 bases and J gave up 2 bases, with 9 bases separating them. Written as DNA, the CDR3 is TGTGCCTGGGGTAGGAGCAACACTGAAGCTTTCTTT. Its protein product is CAWGRSNTEAFF. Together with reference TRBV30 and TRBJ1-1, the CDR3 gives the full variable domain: SQTIHQWPATLVQPVGSPLSLECTVEGTSNPNLYWYRQAAGRGLQLLFYSVGIGQISSEVPQNLSASRPQDRQFILSSKKLLLSDSGFYLCAWGRSNTEAFFGQGTRLTVV.

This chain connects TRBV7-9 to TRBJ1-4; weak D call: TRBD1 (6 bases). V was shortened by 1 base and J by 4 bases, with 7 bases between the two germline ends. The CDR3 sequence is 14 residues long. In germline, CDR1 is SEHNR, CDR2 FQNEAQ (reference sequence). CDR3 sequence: CASSLDRDNEKLFF. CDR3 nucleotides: TGTGCCAGCAGCTTAGACAGGGATAATGAAAAACTGTTTTTT.

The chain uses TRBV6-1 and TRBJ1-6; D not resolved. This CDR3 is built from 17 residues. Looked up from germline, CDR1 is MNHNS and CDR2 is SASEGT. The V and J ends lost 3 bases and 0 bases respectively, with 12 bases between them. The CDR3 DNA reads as TGTGCCAGCAGTGAGGGCAGTAAGAGCTCCTATAATTCACCCCTCCACTTT. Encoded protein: CASSEGSKSSYNSPLHF.

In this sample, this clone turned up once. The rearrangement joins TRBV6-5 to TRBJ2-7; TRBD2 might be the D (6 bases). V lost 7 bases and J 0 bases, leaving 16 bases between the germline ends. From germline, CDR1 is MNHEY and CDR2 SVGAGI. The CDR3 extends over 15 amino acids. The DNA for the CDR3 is TGTGCCAGCAAAAACGGCCGGGACTCCTCCTACGAGCAGTACTTC. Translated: CASKNGRDSSYEQYF.

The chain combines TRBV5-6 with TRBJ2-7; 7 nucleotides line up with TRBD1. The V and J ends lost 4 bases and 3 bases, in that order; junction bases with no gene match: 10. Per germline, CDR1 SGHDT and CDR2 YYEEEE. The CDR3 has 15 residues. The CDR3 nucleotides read TGTGCCAGCAGCCCACGGTGGACAGGAGACTACGAGCAGTACTTC. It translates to CASSPRWTGDYEQYF.

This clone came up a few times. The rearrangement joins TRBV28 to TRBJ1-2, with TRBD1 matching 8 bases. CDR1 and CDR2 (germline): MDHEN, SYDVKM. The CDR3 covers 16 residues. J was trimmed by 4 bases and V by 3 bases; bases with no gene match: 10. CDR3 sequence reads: CASSFPRTGRSYGYTF. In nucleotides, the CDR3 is TGTGCCAGCAGTTTCCCTCGGACAGGGAGGTCCTATGGCTACACCTTC.

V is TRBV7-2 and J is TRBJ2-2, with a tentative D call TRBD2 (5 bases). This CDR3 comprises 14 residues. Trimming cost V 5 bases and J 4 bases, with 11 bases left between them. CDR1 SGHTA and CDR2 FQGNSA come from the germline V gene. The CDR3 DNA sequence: TGTGCCAGCAGCAACCAGGCGGGCACCGGGGAGCTGTTTTTT. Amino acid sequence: CASSNQAGTGELFF.

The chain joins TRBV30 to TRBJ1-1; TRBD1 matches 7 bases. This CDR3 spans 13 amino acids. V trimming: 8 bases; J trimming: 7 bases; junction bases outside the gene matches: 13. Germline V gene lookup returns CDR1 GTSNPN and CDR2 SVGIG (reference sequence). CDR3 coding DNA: TGTGCCCTCGAGGGTGGGCAGGGGGGTGAAGCTTTCTTT. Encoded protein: CALEGGQGGEAFF. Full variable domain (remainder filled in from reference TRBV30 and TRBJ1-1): SQTIHQWPATLVQPVGSPLSLECTVEGTSNPNLYWYRQAAGRGLQLLFYSVGIGQISSEVPQNLSASRPQDRQFILSSKKLLLSDSGFYLCALEGGQGGEAFFGQGTRLTVV.

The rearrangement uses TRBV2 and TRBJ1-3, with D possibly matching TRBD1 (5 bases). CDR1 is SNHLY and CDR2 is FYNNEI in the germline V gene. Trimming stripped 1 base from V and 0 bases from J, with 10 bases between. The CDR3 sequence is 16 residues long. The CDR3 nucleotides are TGTGCCAGCAGTGAAGAGATGGGACGCTCTGGAAACACCATATATTTT. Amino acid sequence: CASSEEMGRSGNTIYF.

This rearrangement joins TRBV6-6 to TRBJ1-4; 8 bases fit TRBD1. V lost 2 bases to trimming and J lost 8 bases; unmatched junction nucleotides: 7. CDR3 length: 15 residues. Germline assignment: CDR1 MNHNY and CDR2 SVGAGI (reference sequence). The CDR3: CASSYETGVEEKLFF. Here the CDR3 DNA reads TGTGCCAGCAGTTACGAGACAGGGGTAGAGGAAAAACTGTTTTTT.

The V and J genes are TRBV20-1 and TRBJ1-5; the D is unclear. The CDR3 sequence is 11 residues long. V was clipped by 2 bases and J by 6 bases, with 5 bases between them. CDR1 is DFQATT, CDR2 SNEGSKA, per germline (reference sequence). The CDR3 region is CSARPPQPQHF. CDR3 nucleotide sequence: TGCAGTGCTAGACCCCCTCAGCCCCAGCATTTT.

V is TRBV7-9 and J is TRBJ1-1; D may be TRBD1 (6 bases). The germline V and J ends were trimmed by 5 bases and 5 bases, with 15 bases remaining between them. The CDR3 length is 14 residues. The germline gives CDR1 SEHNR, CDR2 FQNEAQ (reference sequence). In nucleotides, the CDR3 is TGTGCCAGCAGCCTAGGGGGACTTGGAACTGAAGCTTTCTTT. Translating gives CASSLGGLGTEAFF.

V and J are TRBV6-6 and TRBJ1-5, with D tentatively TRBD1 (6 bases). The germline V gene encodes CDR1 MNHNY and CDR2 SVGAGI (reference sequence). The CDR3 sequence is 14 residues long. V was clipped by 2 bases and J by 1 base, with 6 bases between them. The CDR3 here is CASSYRGSNQPQHF. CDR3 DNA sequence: TGTGCCAGCAGTTACAGGGGGAGCAATCAGCCCCAGCATTTT.

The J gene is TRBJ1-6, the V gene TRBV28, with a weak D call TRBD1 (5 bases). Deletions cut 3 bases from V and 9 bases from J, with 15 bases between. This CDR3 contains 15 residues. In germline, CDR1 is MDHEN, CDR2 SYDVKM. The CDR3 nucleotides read TGTGCCAGCAGTTTTCGGGGGGGGTATGGTTCACCCCTCCACTTT. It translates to CASSFRGGYGSPLHF.

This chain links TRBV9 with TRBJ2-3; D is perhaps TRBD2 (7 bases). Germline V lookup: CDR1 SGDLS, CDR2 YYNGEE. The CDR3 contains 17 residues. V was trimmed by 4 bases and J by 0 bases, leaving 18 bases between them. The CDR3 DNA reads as TGTGCCAGCAGCTTCCGAGGGGGGGGGACTAGCACAGATACGCAGTATTTT. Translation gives CASSFRGGGTSTDTQYF.

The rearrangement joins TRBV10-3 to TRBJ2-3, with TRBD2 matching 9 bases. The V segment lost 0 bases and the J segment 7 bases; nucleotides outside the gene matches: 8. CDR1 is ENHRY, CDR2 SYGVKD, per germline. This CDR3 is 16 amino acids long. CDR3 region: CAISESTTSGRNTQYF. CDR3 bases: TGTGCCATCAGTGAGTCGACGACTAGCGGCCGGAATACGCAGTATTTT.

CDR3 sequence reads: CASRTGERNTEAFF. The CDR3 DNA is TGTGCCAGCAGGACAGGGGAGAGGAACACTGAAGCTTTCTTT. The J gene is TRBJ1-1, the V gene TRBV27; TRBD1 matches at 8 bases. The CDR3 runs to 14 residues. Germline V gives CDR1 MNHEY, CDR2 SMNVEV (reference sequence). Trimming at V came to 6 bases and at J to 1 base, leaving 4 bases not matched to a gene.

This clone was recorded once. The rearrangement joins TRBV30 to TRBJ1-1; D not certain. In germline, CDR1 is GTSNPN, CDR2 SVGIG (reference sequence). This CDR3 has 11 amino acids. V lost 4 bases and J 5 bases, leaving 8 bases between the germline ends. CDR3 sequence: CAWKRGTEAFF. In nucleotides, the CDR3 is TGTGCCTGGAAGCGGGGAACTGAAGCTTTCTTT.

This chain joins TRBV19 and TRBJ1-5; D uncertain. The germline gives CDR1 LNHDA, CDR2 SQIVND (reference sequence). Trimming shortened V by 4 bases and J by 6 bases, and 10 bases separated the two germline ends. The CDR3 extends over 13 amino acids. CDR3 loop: CASSTTIGQPQHF. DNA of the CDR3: TGTGCCAGTAGTACCACTATCGGTCAGCCCCAGCATTTT.